A single sample gave rise to the 5 T cell receptor beta chains below, sequenced in a study of T cells in Graves' hyperthyroidism and ophthalmopathy. TCR beta CDR3 regions were amplified from RNA. The primer set for the first-round RT-PCR of the TCR CDR3 was HTBI. From the multiplex PCR reads, TCRdb called clonotypes with MiXCR, one entry per CDR3 protein. The sample includes more than 450,000 distinct CDR3 sequences, less than 15% of them seen just once. Sequenced: blood. These receptors came from a woman in her thirties or forties with Graves' hyperthyroidism.

The chain has TRBV6-1 and TRBJ2-6; the D is unclear. V was pared by 0 bases and J by 0 bases, with 3 bases between. Germline CDR1 reads MNHNS; CDR2 reads SASEGT. This CDR3 is 15 amino acids long. CDR3 nucleotides: TGTGCCAGCAGTGAAGCACACTCTGGGGCCAACGTCCTGACTTTC. This gives the protein CASSEAHSGANVLTF.

This clonotype was recorded at least ten times. The chain recombines TRBV6-2 or TRBV6-3 with TRBJ2-1; D possibly corresponds to TRBD1 (6 bases). There are 19 residues in the CDR3. V was shortened by 5 bases and J by 2 bases, with 25 bases between the two germline ends. Germline V gene sequence: CDR1 MNHEY, CDR2 SVGEGT. This CDR3 reads CASSTENQGLRPPYNEQFF. CDR3 sequence (DNA): TGTGCCAGCAGTACGGAAAATCAGGGGCTCCGCCCCCCCTACAATGAGCAGTTCTTC.

This clonotype appeared many times. V gene TRBV5-1 combines with J gene TRBJ2-7; D unclear. V was pared by 7 bases and J by 6 bases, with 11 bases between. Germline V gives CDR1 SGHRS, CDR2 YFSETQ. The CDR3 covers 11 residues. DNA for the CDR3: TGCGCCAGCCGAACCTCGGCCGAGCAGTACTTC. It codes for CASRTSAEQYF.

At least ten counts were recorded for this clonotype. This chain connects TRBV20-1 to TRBJ2-1, with 10 bases matching TRBD2. V trimming: 5 bases; J trimming: 5 bases; junction bases outside the gene matches: 6. The CDR3 length is 14 residues. Germline V gene lookup returns CDR1 DFQATT and CDR2 SNEGSKA (reference sequence). DNA for the CDR3: TGCAGTGCTCTAAGGACTAGCGGAAACAATGAGCAGTTCTTC. This translates into CSALRTSGNNEQFF.

The chain carries TRBV12-3 or TRBV12-4 and TRBJ2-3, with TRBD2 matching over 7 bases. The CDR3 covers 16 residues. With 1 base clipped from V and 2 bases from J, the junction kept 6 bases outside the gene matches. The CDR3 loop is CASSLEVGGNTDTQYF. CDR3 DNA sequence: TGTGCCAGCAGTTTAGAGGTGGGAGGGAACACAGATACGCAGTATTTT.